A selection of T cell receptor beta chains follows, all from one sample in a study of monozygotic twins with inflammatory bowel disease. Following a re-call of the 5' RACE reads, TCRdb has one entry per CDR3 protein and lacks DNA. The listing records roughly 320,000 distinct CDR3 sequences. Sequenced: blood. Source of these receptors: a human donor with ulcerative colitis or Crohn's disease, or a healthy co-twin of an affected twin (not recorded which). CDR3s include the opening cysteine and the closing phenylalanine or tryptophan.

TRBJ1-2,TRBV12-3/TRBV12-4,CASSARVSPSYGYTF
TRBJ1-1,TRBV24-1,CATSDGGFGAFF
TRBJ1-1,TRBV12-3/TRBV12-4,CASSLREYTEAFF
TRBJ2-7,TRBV12-3/TRBV12-4,CASSLSFLAGPSYEQYF
TRBJ1-5,TRBV7-9,CASSFGSSGSNLPQHF
TRBJ2-2,TRBV6-2/TRBV6-3,CASNWRDRVSGELFF
TRBJ2-5,TRBV10-2,CASSESRGGGETQYF
TRBJ2-7,TRBV29-1,CSVSGTAISYEQYF
TRBJ1-5,TRBV7-9,CASSLVGGAGQPQHF
TRBJ2-5,TRBV28,CASISGGGPQETQYF
TRBJ1-6,TRBV6-1,CASSPVGSYNSPLHF
TRBJ2-5,TRBV7-9,CASSSGGGETQYF
TRBJ1-5,TRBV28,CASSLSRQGQNQPQHF
TRBJ1-5,TRBV5-5,CASRLTGSADQPQHF
TRBJ2-3,TRBV12-3/TRBV12-4,CASSATSGGGDTQYF
TRBJ2-7,TRBV19,CASSILGDGEYEQYF
TRBJ2-2,TRBV2,CASKSRLAENTGELFF
TRBJ2-3,TRBV6-1,CASSRQFLTTDTQYF
TRBJ2-7,TRBV6-1,CASSESVPVGLSWLNYEQYF
TRBJ1-6,TRBV5-1,CASSHGTAYNSPLHF
TRBJ2-5,TRBV7-8,CASSLAGAETQYF
TRBJ2-1,TRBV3-1,CASSPTRESSYNEQFF
TRBJ1-2,TRBV6-2/TRBV6-3,CASRTPGRGDGYTF
TRBJ2-5,TRBV20-1,CSGSRTSGVLDGTQYF
TRBJ2-5,TRBV4-2,CASSQGVGGKQETQYF
TRBJ2-2,TRBV12-3/TRBV12-4,CASSLRGIHTGELFF
TRBJ2-1,TRBV5-1,CASSPDYYNEQFF
TRBJ2-7,TRBV10-1,CARKREAATYEQYF
TRBJ1-5,TRBV2,CASKERQGPNQPQHF
TRBJ2-7,TRBV7-9,CASSDRVYEQYF
TRBJ2-3,TRBV5-1,CASSLKADTQYF
TRBJ2-5,TRBV7-2,CASSPQWVQETQYF
TRBJ1-2,TRBV7-2,CASSLEASRRYGYTF
TRBJ2-7,TRBV6-1,CASRILAGASYEQYF
TRBJ2-6,TRBV7-2,CASSPSRRSSGANVLTF
TRBJ1-1,TRBV29-1,CSVVGAIYNTEAFF
TRBJ2-3,TRBV28,CASSSIADTQYF
TRBJ2-4,TRBV5-1,CASRPGGAGAKNIQYF
TRBJ2-7,TRBV7-9,CASSSDRLATYEQYF
TRBJ1-1,TRBV20-1,CSASQPLGTANTEAFF
TRBJ1-5,TRBV6-5,CASSYSKSRGHQPQHF
TRBJ2-7,TRBV5-5,CASSLTDEQYF
TRBJ1-1,TRBV21-1,CASSKAQVNTDTEAFF
TRBJ2-1,TRBV10-1,CASSESRRPGRRNEQFF
TRBJ2-5,TRBV5-1,CASSKQGRLGQETQYF
TRBJ2-2,TRBV5-1,CASSIGTATGELFF
TRBJ2-3,TRBV19,CASGRPDTQYF
TRBJ1-5,TRBV18,CASSPQQGGAGQPQHF
TRBJ1-1,TRBV19,CASSLHGQGAYPAFF
TRBJ2-1,TRBV20-1,CSAQGAGWGTWYNEQFF
TRBJ1-5,TRBV20-1,CSAPGQGAGNQPQHF
TRBJ1-3,TRBV18,CASSTGTGSSGNTIYF